The 30 T cell receptor beta chains presented below share a single source sample, sequenced in a study of metastatic and nonmetastatic thyroid tumors. Every patient underwent thyroid surgery untreated. Through MiXCR, TCRdb re-clonotyped the PCR reads. The table records 7,500 to 10,000 clones, approximately 11% of them present only once. Sequences were obtained from tumor tissue. The receptors shown here come from a female donor with papillary thyroid cancer or a benign thyroid nodule (not recorded which). Some clones in this sample may be carry-over from other donors' samples.

The chain employs TRBV5-4 and TRBJ2-4; D remains ambiguous. V lost 4 bases and J 0 bases, leaving 8 bases between the germline ends. The CDR3 is 14 amino acids. The germline CDR1 and CDR2 sequences are SGHNT and YYREEE (reference sequence). The CDR3: CASSNSGAKNIQYF. In DNA, the CDR3 is TGTGCCAGCAGCAACTCTGGAGCCAAAAACATTCAGTACTTC. The full variable domain, in which reference TRBV5-4 and TRBJ2-4 provide the parts outside the CDR3, is ETGVTQSPTHLIKTRGQQVTLRCSSQSGHNTVSWYQQALGQGPQFIFQYYREEENGRGNFPPRFSGLQFPNYSSELNVNALELDDSALYLCASSNSGAKNIQYFGAGTRLSVL.

This clone has ten or more counts. The chain combines TRBV7-9 with TRBJ2-2, with 8 nucleotides matching TRBD2. Germline values: CDR1 SEHNR, CDR2 FQNEAQ (reference sequence). The CDR3 is 15 residues long. J was trimmed by 6 bases and V by 3 bases; bases with no gene match: 6. The CDR3 DNA follows: TGTGCCAGCAGCTTGGGGACTAGTATCGCCGGGGAGCTGTTTTTT. Its protein is CASSLGTSIAGELFF. Combining the CDR3 with reference TRBV7-9 and TRBJ2-2 gives the whole variable domain DTGVSQNPRHKITKRGQNVTFRCDPISEHNRLYWYRQTLGQGPEFLTYFQNEAQLEKSRLLSDRFSAERPKGSFSTLEIQRTEQGDSAMYLCASSLGTSIAGELFFGEGSRLTVL.

This clone is termed medium-sized (0.01 to 0.1%). The rearrangement links TRBV19 to TRBJ1-5, with D possibly TRBD1 on 6 matching bases. The CDR3 is made up of 15 amino acids. The germline V gene has CDR1 LNHDA and CDR2 SQIVND (reference sequence). Deletions cut 3 bases from V and 4 bases from J, with 13 bases between. The CDR3 nucleotides are TGTGCCAGTAGTATGATGACAGGCTCTAATCAGCCCCAGCATTTT. Its translation is CASSMMTGSNQPQHF.

This clone is labeled medium-sized. The V gene is TRBV27, the J gene TRBJ1-6; D may be TRBD1 (5 bases). The V and J ends lost 5 bases and 8 bases respectively, with 16 bases between them. The CDR3 runs 15 residues. Germline V gene lookup returns CDR1 MNHEY and CDR2 SMNVEV (reference sequence). CDR3: CASSPWDGRDSPLHF. CDR3 in DNA: TGTGCCAGCAGTCCGTGGGACGGAAGGGATTCACCCCTCCACTTT.

The chain combines TRBV20-1 with TRBJ1-1; D unclear. Per the germline V gene, CDR1 is DFQATT and CDR2 is SNEGSKA (reference sequence). The V end lost 5 bases, the J end lost 5 bases, and 18 bases lay between the germline ends. This CDR3 is 14 amino acids long. CDR3 in DNA: TGCAGTGCTGTCCCTTTTTGGGAGGGAACTGAAGCTTTCTTT. Translating gives CSAVPFWEGTEAFF.

This clone was detected ten times or more. A read error may explain this, as a much larger clone is one base away. Other DNA variants within this sample encode the same CDR3. The V call is TRBV9, the J call TRBJ2-5, with a weak D call TRBD1 (5 bases). This CDR3 comprises 13 residues. Germline lookup yields CDR1 SGDLS and CDR2 YYNGEE. V shed 1 base and J shed 5 bases, with 9 bases lying between them. Here the CDR3 reads CASSVRGQETQYF. The CDR3 region has the DNA TGTGCCAGCAGCGTAAGGGGCCAGGAGACCCAGTACTTC. The full variable domain, rest sourced from reference TRBV9 and TRBJ2-5, is DSGVTQTPKHLITATGQRVTLRCSPRSGDLSVYWYQQSLDQGLQFLIQYYNGEERAKGNILERFSAQQFPDLHSELNLSSLELGDSALYFCASSVRGQETQYFGPGTRLLVL.

The rearrangement uses TRBV20-1 and TRBJ1-1; 7 nucleotides match TRBD1. CDR1 is DFQATT and CDR2 is SNEGSKA in the germline V gene (reference sequence). Trimming took 3 bases from V and 3 from J; bases not matched to a gene: 10. This CDR3 contains 15 residues. The DNA for the CDR3 is TGCAGTGCTAGTTCCTACGGGACAGCCCACACTGAAGCTTTCTTT. This codes for CSASSYGTAHTEAFF.

This clone appeared many times. The chain couples TRBV29-1 to TRBJ2-1, with 8 bases aligning to TRBD2. After removal of 1 base from V and 6 bases from J, the junction contained 8 bases not matched to a gene. This CDR3 is 15 amino acids long. Germline loops: CDR1 SQVTM, CDR2 ANQGSEA. CDR3 region: CSVEGGGRRFNEQFF. In DNA form, the CDR3 reads TGCAGCGTTGAAGGCGGGGGGCGCAGGTTCAATGAGCAGTTCTTC.

By frequency in the sample, this clone is medium-sized. The chain joins TRBV28 to TRBJ1-5; maybe TRBD1 (5 bases). There are 15 residues in the CDR3. Germline CDR1 and CDR2: MDHEN and SYDVKM. V shed 6 bases and J shed 12 bases, with 24 bases lying between them. CDR3 DNA: TGTGCCAGCAGCCCGGGGTGGATGGGGGAAGGGAACCAGCATTTT. This gives the protein CASSPGWMGEGNQHF.

This clone has ten or more counts. CDR3 nucleotides: TGTGCCAGCAGCGTTGATACATCTAACTATGGCTACACCTTC. Translating gives CASSVDTSNYGYTF. V and J are TRBV9 and TRBJ1-2; D remains ambiguous. CDR3 length equals 14 residues. V lost 2 bases and J lost 0, with 8 bases in between. Germline V gives CDR1 SGDLS, CDR2 YYNGEE.

In this sample, this clone is medium-sized. The V call is TRBV2, the J call TRBJ2-3, with a tentative D call TRBD2 (7 bases). V was shortened by 4 bases and J by 1 base, with 12 bases between the two germline ends. Germline V gives CDR1 SNHLY, CDR2 FYNNEI. This CDR3 is 15 amino acids long. CDR3 region: CASSGGGAGTDTQYF. The CDR3 bases are TGTGCCAGCAGTGGAGGGGGGGCCGGCACAGATACGCAGTATTTT.

This clone is medium-sized (0.01 to 0.1%) by share. The chain carries TRBV20-1 and TRBJ2-1, with 9 bases fitting TRBD1. The CDR3 length is 15 residues. Looked up from germline, CDR1 is DFQATT and CDR2 is SNEGSKA (reference sequence). V lost 2 bases to trimming and J lost 5 bases; unmatched junction nucleotides: 7. The CDR3 DNA follows: TGCAGTGCTAGACCCCCGGGACAGGGAAACAATGAGCAGTTCTTC. Protein product: CSARPPGQGNNEQFF.

This rearrangement joins TRBV27 to TRBJ2-7, with D possibly being TRBD1 or TRBD2 (5 bases each). The CDR3 sequence is 15 residues long. V was pared by 6 bases and J by 5 bases, with 20 bases between. Germline V gene lookup returns CDR1 MNHEY and CDR2 SMNVEV (reference sequence). The DNA of the CDR3 is TGTGCCAGCAGATCCGCGCCAGAGGGGAACAACGAGCAGTACGTC. Protein product: CASRSAPEGNNEQYV.

This clone was seen many times. The CDR3 nucleotides read TGTGCCAGCAGCCAAAGGACAGCTGAAAAACTGTTTTTT. This codes for CASSQRTAEKLFF. The chain couples TRBV14 to TRBJ1-4; D may be TRBD1 (6 bases). V dropped 2 bases and J dropped 7 bases, with 8 bases sitting between them. The CDR3 is 13 amino acids. Looked up from germline, CDR1 is SGHDN and CDR2 is FVKESK.

This clone was counted at least ten times. The rearrangement uses TRBV9 and TRBJ1-1; D uncertain. This CDR3 comprises 14 residues. V lost 1 base, J lost 3 bases, and 10 bases lay in between. Germline V gene sequence: CDR1 SGDLS, CDR2 YYNGEE. CDR3 region: CASSVPPEHTEAFF. DNA for the CDR3: TGTGCCAGCAGCGTACCCCCAGAGCACACTGAAGCTTTCTTT. Drawing the rest from reference TRBV9 and TRBJ1-1, the complete variable domain is DSGVTQTPKHLITATGQRVTLRCSPRSGDLSVYWYQQSLDQGLQFLIQYYNGEERAKGNILERFSAQQFPDLHSELNLSSLELGDSALYFCASSVPPEHTEAFFGQGTRLTVV.

This clone was counted ten times or more. The V and J genes are TRBV7-2 and TRBJ1-1, with 7 bases fitting TRBD1. CDR1 is SGHTA and CDR2 is FQGNSA in the germline V gene. Trimming cost V 5 bases and J 6 bases; bases outside gene matches: 6. The CDR3 extends over 13 amino acids. The CDR3 sequence: CASSHPDRSEAFF. CDR3 DNA: TGTGCCAGCAGCCATCCGGACAGGTCTGAAGCTTTCTTT.

This clone was counted ten times or more. V is TRBV5-8 and J is TRBJ2-3; 8 bases are a match to TRBD1. The CDR3 runs to 15 residues. Germline lookup yields CDR1 SGHTS and CDR2 YDEGEE. The junction had 6 bases not matched to a gene; V was cut back by 0 bases and J by 6 bases. The CDR3 DNA is TGTGCCAGCAGCTTGGTGGACAGGGAGGCCGATACGCAGTATTTT. This translates into CASSLVDREADTQYF. The whole variable domain, remainder taken from reference TRBV5-8 and TRBJ2-3, is EAGVTQSPTHLIKTRGQQATLRCSPISGHTSVYWYQQALGLGLQFLLWYDEGEERNRGNFPPRFSGRQFPNYSSELNVNALELEDSALYLCASSLVDREADTQYFGPGTRLTVL.

This clone appeared many times. The chain joins TRBV2 to TRBJ2-5; a possible D gene is TRBD2 (5 bases). Germline CDR1 and CDR2: SNHLY and FYNNEI. V was cut by 4 bases and J by 4 bases, with 13 bases left in between. The CDR3 runs 14 residues. In DNA form, the CDR3 reads TGTGCCAGCAGTGGGAACCTAGCAGGAGAGACCCAGTACTTC. It is translated as CASSGNLAGETQYF.

There are many counts of this clone. The CDR3 DNA sequence: TGTGCCAGTAGTATAGGCAACCCCGGGCGGAGCTATGGCTACACCTTC. This codes for CASSIGNPGRSYGYTF. This chain links TRBV19 with TRBJ1-2; D is unresolved. There are 16 residues in the CDR3. Trimming cost V 1 base and J 4 bases, with 16 bases left between them. Germline values: CDR1 LNHDA, CDR2 SQIVND (reference sequence). The variable domain in full, with the rest retrieved from reference TRBV19 and TRBJ1-2, is DGGITQSPKYLFRKEGQNVTLSCEQNLNHDAMYWYRQDPGQGLRLIYYSQIVNDFQKGDIAEGYSVSREKKESFPLTVTSAQKNPTAFYLCASSIGNPGRSYGYTFGSGTRLTVV.

By sample share, this clone is medium-sized. The chain has TRBV6-1 and TRBJ1-1, with D uncertain. Trimming cost V 0 bases and J 4 bases, with 15 bases left between them. Germline loops: CDR1 MNHNS, CDR2 SASEGT. The CDR3 consists of 16 residues. The CDR3 DNA is TGTGCCAGCAGTGAAGCTGCAGGTACCATGGGCACTGAAGCTTTCTTT. Translation: CASSEAAGTMGTEAFF.

This clone showed up just once. The chain couples TRBV3-1 to TRBJ2-1; D ambiguous. Germline V CDR1 and CDR2: LGHDT, YNNKEL (reference sequence). Trimming took 2 bases from V and 7 from J, leaving 3 bases between them. This CDR3 region has 11 residues. This CDR3 is CASSQINEQFF. The CDR3, as DNA: TGTGCCAGCAGCCAAATAAATGAGCAGTTCTTC.

This clone is categorized as medium-sized. The V gene is TRBV10-3, the J gene TRBJ2-7; the D gene is possibly TRBD2 (6 bases). CDR1 and CDR2 (germline): ENHRY, SYGVKD. V was clipped by 4 bases and J by 5 bases, with 12 bases between them. The CDR3 length is 13 residues. In DNA, the CDR3 is TGTGCCATCAGTGTTTCGGGGGAAAACGAGCAGTACTTC. Its protein is CAISVSGENEQYF.

Note on this clone: A clone one base away is much larger, so this may be a read error. This rearrangement joins TRBV20-1 to TRBJ1-1, with 7 bases matching TRBD1. The length of the CDR3 is 14 residues. Looked up from germline, CDR1 is DFQATT and CDR2 is SNEGSKA (reference sequence). The CDR3 protein is CSDTPTGMNTEAFF. DNA of the CDR3: TGTAGTGACACCCCGACAGGGATGAACACTGAAGCTTTCTTT.

This clone was detected many times. The chain has TRBV19 and TRBJ1-4; D not certain. V was clipped by 7 bases and J by 9 bases, with 15 bases between them. There are 13 residues in the CDR3. The germline V gene encodes CDR1 LNHDA and CDR2 SQIVND (reference sequence). The CDR3 spells CASTPTGDKKLFF. The CDR3 DNA sequence: TGTGCCAGTACTCCGACCGGGGATAAAAAACTGTTTTTT.

This clone showed up many times. The chain links TRBV20-1 to TRBJ2-1; D gene unclear. This CDR3 contains 16 residues. V gave up 3 bases and J gave up 8 bases, with 23 bases separating them. Germline V gene data show CDR1 as DFQATT and CDR2 as SNEGSKA (reference sequence). The CDR3 DNA reads TGCAGTGCTAGCTCACCTACTTCATCGGTTACGGATGAGCAGTTCTTC. This codes for CSASSPTSSVTDEQFF.

By its share, this clone is medium-sized (0.01 to 0.1%). The rearrangement joins TRBV28 to TRBJ2-3; D is uncertain. The ends were cut back, 7 bases at V and 0 bases at J, with 14 bases in the middle. The germline V gene encodes CDR1 MDHEN and CDR2 SYDVKM. The CDR3 consists of 15 residues. CDR3: CASNRMAASTDTQYF. DNA of the CDR3: TGTGCCAGCAATAGAATGGCCGCTAGCACAGATACGCAGTATTTT.

Relative to its sample, this clone is medium-sized. The chain is built from TRBV7-3 and TRBJ1-1; tentative D call: TRBD1 (5 bases). Germline assignment: CDR1 SGHTA and CDR2 FQGTGA. Trimming shortened V by 5 bases and J by 0 bases, and 13 bases separated the two germline ends. The CDR3 length is 15 residues. The DNA for the CDR3 is TGTGCCAGCAGCCCAGGACGGGGGATGAACACTGAAGCTTTCTTT. Amino acid sequence: CASSPGRGMNTEAFF.

This clone came up many times. The chain recombines TRBV19 with TRBJ1-5, with 10 bases that match TRBD1. The junction had 11 bases not matched to a gene; V was cut back by 5 bases and J by 4 bases. This CDR3 has 17 residues. Germline values: CDR1 LNHDA, CDR2 SQIVND (reference sequence). The chain's CDR3 is CASSGTGVYLWNQPQHF. The CDR3 DNA is TGTGCCAGTAGTGGGACAGGGGTTTATCTTTGGAATCAGCCCCAGCATTTT.

The table lists this clone with many counts. V gene TRBV30 combines with J gene TRBJ2-1; 9 bases fit TRBD2. From germline, CDR1 is GTSNPN and CDR2 SVGIG (reference sequence). Trimming cost V 4 bases and J 4 bases; bases outside gene matches: 11. The CDR3 is 16 residues long. The CDR3 region has the DNA TGTGCCTGGACCCGTAGTAGCGGGAGTAGGTACAATGAGCAGTTCTTC. It encodes CAWTRSSGSRYNEQFF.

Sample share makes this clone medium-sized. V and J are TRBV10-1 and TRBJ2-3, with TRBD1 as a possible D gene (6 bases). CDR3 length: 11 residues. Germline CDR1 is WNHNN and CDR2 is SYGVQD (reference sequence). Trimming pared 2 bases from V and 9 bases from J, leaving 6 bases between. CDR3 sequence (DNA): TGCGCCAGCAGTGAGACAGGGACGCAGTATTTT. This gives the protein CASSETGTQYF.